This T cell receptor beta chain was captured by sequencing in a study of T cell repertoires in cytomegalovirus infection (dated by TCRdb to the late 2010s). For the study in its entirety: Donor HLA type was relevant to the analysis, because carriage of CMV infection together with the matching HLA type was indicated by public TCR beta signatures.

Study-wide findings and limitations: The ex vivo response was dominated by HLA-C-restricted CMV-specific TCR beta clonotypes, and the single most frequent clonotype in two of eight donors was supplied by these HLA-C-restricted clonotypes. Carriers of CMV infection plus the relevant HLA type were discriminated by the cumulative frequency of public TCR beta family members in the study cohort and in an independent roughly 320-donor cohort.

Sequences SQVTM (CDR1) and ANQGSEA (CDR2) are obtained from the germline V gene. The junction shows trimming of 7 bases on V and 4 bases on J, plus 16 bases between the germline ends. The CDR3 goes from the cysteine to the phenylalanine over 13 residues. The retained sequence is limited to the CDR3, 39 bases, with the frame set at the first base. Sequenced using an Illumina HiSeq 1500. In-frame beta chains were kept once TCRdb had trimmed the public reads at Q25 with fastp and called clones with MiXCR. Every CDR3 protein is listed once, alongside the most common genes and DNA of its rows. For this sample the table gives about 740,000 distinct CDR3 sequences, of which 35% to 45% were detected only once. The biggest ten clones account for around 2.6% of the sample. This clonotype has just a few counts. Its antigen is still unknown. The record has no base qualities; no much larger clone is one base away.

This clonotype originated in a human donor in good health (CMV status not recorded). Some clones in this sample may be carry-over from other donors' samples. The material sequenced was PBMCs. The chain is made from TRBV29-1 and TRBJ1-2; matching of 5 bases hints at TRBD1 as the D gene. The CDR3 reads CSALRGQGYGYTF. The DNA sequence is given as TGCAGCGCCTTACGCGGGCAGGGCTATGGCTACACCTTC.